This T cell receptor (beta chain) was identified in a study of blood T cell repertoires in COVID-19. As for the study in general: COVID-19 samples collected from the United States, Italy and Spain covered acute and convalescent phases. Nucleic acid was either cDNA or gDNA, and it came from T cells, B-cell-depleted T cells, or PBMCs.

CDR3 length equals 17 residues. Germline loops: CDR1 SGHKS, CDR2 YYEKEE (reference sequence). Unmatched junction bases numbered 15, after V lost 2 bases and J lost 4 bases. Per the original methods: Researchers report that nucleated cell counts were estimated from reference gene primer amplification. The table came from immunoSEQ multiplex PCR; TCRdb's copy has only in-frame clones and leaves some out. V and J calls and clone size are given by that table; D and trimming were obtained from the DNA. The sample has around 190,000 clones, roughly 91% seen once. This sequence joins TRBV5-5 and TRBJ2-7, with 7 bases that match TRBD2. The clonotype was recovered from a human donor in a cohort sampled during active COVID-19. Source material: peripheral blood. CDR3: CASSFEAGPEEDYEQYF. For the CDR3, the DNA is TGTGCCAGCAGCTTTGAAGCGGGACCGGAGGAAGATTACGAGCAGTACTTC.